Each of the 10 T cell receptor beta chains below was sequenced from the same sample in a study of blood T cell repertoires in COVID-19. Libraries were prepared by immunoSEQ multiplex PCR; TCRdb keeps only in-frame clonotypes and omits some of them. The top ten clones hold around 11% of a sample with about 98,000 clones, roughly 80% of them seen once. Material for sequencing was peripheral blood. These receptors all stem from a woman over 75 with acute or convalescent COVID-19.

The V and J genes are TRBV6-5 and TRBJ1-6, with 9 bases matching TRBD1. This CDR3 is built from 16 residues. The V and J ends lost 2 bases and 9 bases, in that order; junction bases with no gene match: 8. Germline assignment: CDR1 MNHEY and CDR2 SVGAGI. The CDR3 region is CASSYQPDRGTSPLHF. CDR3 in DNA: TGTGCCAGCAGTTACCAGCCCGACAGGGGGACTTCACCCCTCCACTTT.

This sequence joins TRBV19 and TRBJ1-1; 9 positions match TRBD1. There are 14 residues in the CDR3. Germline loops: CDR1 LNHDA, CDR2 SQIVND (reference sequence). V was clipped by 5 bases and J by 6 bases; unmatched bases: 7. The CDR3 DNA reads as TGTGCCAGTAGTGTCTCACAGGGGGCCTCTGAAGCTTTCTTT. The encoded protein is CASSVSQGASEAFF.

This chain connects TRBV7-8 to TRBJ2-5, with D tentatively TRBD1 (5 bases). Trimming stripped 5 bases from V and 5 bases from J, with 15 bases between. Germline loops: CDR1 SGHVS, CDR2 FQNEAQ. There are 14 residues in the CDR3. Here the CDR3 reads CASSPRQSSETQYF. CDR3 DNA: TGTGCCAGCAGCCCAAGACAGAGTAGCGAGACCCAGTACTTC.

This clone appeared once. The chain joins TRBV11-1 to TRBJ1-4; D is ambiguous. Trimming removed 4 bases at V and 6 bases at J, with 15 bases between. Germline V lookup: CDR1 SGHAT, CDR2 FQDESV (reference sequence). There are 15 residues in the CDR3. The CDR3 DNA reads as TGTGCCAGCAGCTCACGAGGGCATGGTGATGAAAAACTGTTTTTT. It translates to CASSSRGHGDEKLFF.

This rearrangement joins TRBV7-2 to TRBJ2-1; 7 nucleotides match TRBD1. Germline values: CDR1 SGHTA, CDR2 FQGNSA. The CDR3 totals 16 residues. V was clipped by 2 bases and J by 8 bases; unmatched bases: 12. DNA of the CDR3: TGTGCCAGCAGCTTAAGGGGGCTACCAGGGAAGGATGAGCAGTTCTTC. Its translation: CASSLRGLPGKDEQFF. Together with reference TRBV7-2 and TRBJ2-1, the CDR3 gives the full variable domain: GAGVSQSPSNKVTEKGKDVELRCDPISGHTALYWYRQSLGQGLEFLIYFQGNSAPDKSGLPSDRFSAERTGGSVSTLTIQRTQQEDSAVYLCASSLRGLPGKDEQFFGPGTRLTVL.

The J gene is TRBJ2-3, the V gene TRBV6-2 or TRBV6-3; the match to TRBD2 covers 11 bases. The CDR3 is 15 residues long. The germline gives CDR1 MNHEY, CDR2 SVGEGT. J was trimmed by 4 bases and V by 2 bases; bases with no gene match: 2. CDR3 amino acids: CASSYTSGGSDTQYF. The CDR3 DNA reads TGTGCCAGCAGTTACACTAGCGGGGGATCAGATACGCAGTATTTT.

V gene TRBV10-3 combines with J gene TRBJ1-1; 12 bases match TRBD1. CDR1 is ENHRY and CDR2 is SYGVKD in the germline V gene. The CDR3 runs 14 residues. Trimming at V came to 8 bases and at J to 6 bases, leaving 7 bases not matched to a gene. CDR3 amino acids: CAISPGTGGSEAFF. CDR3 coding DNA: TGTGCCATCTCCCCAGGGACAGGGGGCTCTGAAGCTTTCTTT.

The chain employs TRBV2 and TRBJ2-1; 9 positions agree with TRBD1. Per germline, CDR1 SNHLY and CDR2 FYNNEI. The CDR3 extends over 13 amino acids. Trimming cost V 6 bases and J 4 bases; bases outside gene matches: 1. DNA for the CDR3: TGTGCCAGCAGGGGACAGGGATACAATGAGCAGTTCTTC. This gives the protein CASRGQGYNEQFF.

The V and J genes are TRBV27 and TRBJ2-7; 8 positions match TRBD1. From germline, CDR1 is MNHEY and CDR2 SMNVEV (reference sequence). The CDR3 covers 14 residues. V shed 6 bases and J 0 bases; nucleotides not matched to a gene: 4. Here the CDR3 reads CASRGTGGSYEQYF. CDR3 nucleotides: TGTGCCAGCAGGGGTACAGGGGGCTCCTACGAGCAGTACTTC.

The chain recombines TRBV6-6 with TRBJ2-7; 9 nucleotides agree with TRBD1. After removal of 0 bases from V and 1 base from J, the junction contained 1 base not matched to a gene. The length of the CDR3 is 15 residues. Germline assignment: CDR1 MNHNY and CDR2 SVGAGI (reference sequence). The CDR3 reads CASSYSDRGSYEQYV. CDR3 DNA: TGTGCCAGCAGTTACTCGGACAGGGGTTCCTACGAGCAGTACGTC.